Each of the 8 T cell receptor beta chains below was sequenced from the same sample in a study of cytomegalovirus exposure and HLA in healthy donors (dated by TCRdb to 2016 to 2017). Library preparation employed the immunoSEQ multiplex PCR assay. For the multiplex PCR, a mixture combining 60 forward primers for TCR Vbeta segments and 13 reverse primers for TCR Jbeta segments was used. The table was pulled from immuneACCESS by TCRdb, which kept in-frame rearrangements only. Such tables lose some clones; where checked, under half of the loss comes from unresolved V genes, and the rest has no known cause. The sample profile shows about 140,000 clones; roughly 77% of them were found once. Around 1.6% of the sample is held by the ten biggest clonotypes. What was sequenced was PBMCs. These receptors all come from a woman younger than 45 in good health and CMV-seronegative.

On this clone: An end of the junction differs from the germline gene, which may be a read error. V usage is TRBV7-2 and J usage is TRBJ2-7, with 11 positions matching TRBD2. The CDR3 sequence is 13 residues long. CDR1 is SGHTA, CDR2 FQGNSA, per germline. The CDR3 coding sequence is TGTGCCAGCAGCTTCACTAGCGGGGGCCCTCCTTTCTTC. Protein product: CASSFTSGGPPFF.

The genes are TRBV7-2 and TRBJ2-3, with 10 bases that match TRBD2. The CDR3 is made up of 14 amino acids. Germline CDR1 SGHTA, CDR2 FQGNSA. The trim removed 4 bases at V and 4 bases at J, leaving 2 bases unmatched. CDR3 nucleotides: TGTGCCAGCAGCTCCCTAGCGGGGGCAGATACGCAGTATTTT. Translation: CASSSLAGADTQYF. The variable domain in full, completed from reference TRBV7-2 and TRBJ2-3, reads GAGVSQSPSNKVTEKGKDVELRCDPISGHTALYWYRQSLGQGLEFLIYFQGNSAPDKSGLPSDRFSAERTGGSVSTLTIQRTQQEDSAVYLCASSSLAGADTQYFGPGTRLTVL.

This rearrangement joins TRBV5-4 to TRBJ2-2; D uncertain. Germline-derived CDR1 and CDR2 are SGHNT and YYREEE (reference sequence). V was clipped by 0 bases and J by 4 bases, with 19 bases between them. The CDR3 length is 18 residues. The CDR3 loop is CASSLDGHHVRVTGELFF. The CDR3 nucleotides read TGTGCCAGCAGCTTGGACGGTCACCATGTTCGTGTCACCGGGGAGCTGTTTTTT.

V usage is TRBV27 and J usage is TRBJ1-2, with D perhaps TRBD1 (6 bases). This CDR3 is 16 amino acids long. V lost 3 bases, J lost 4 bases, and 18 bases lay in between. In germline, CDR1 is MNHEY, CDR2 SMNVEV (reference sequence). The CDR3 is CASSFSHTGSGYGYTF. CDR3 in DNA: TGTGCCAGCAGTTTTTCCCATACAGGGTCAGGCTATGGCTACACCTTC.

This rearrangement joins TRBV10-1 to TRBJ2-2; 8 bases line up with TRBD1. The CDR3 contains 13 residues. The ends lost 8 bases at V and 1 base at J; junction bases unmatched: 0. Germline V gene sequence: CDR1 WNHNN, CDR2 SYGVQD (reference sequence). The CDR3 loop is CASGTGNTGELFF. DNA for the CDR3: TGCGCCAGCGGGACAGGGAACACCGGGGAGCTGTTTTTT.

A few counts support this clone. This chain joins TRBV30 and TRBJ1-5; 7 positions match TRBD1. The CDR3 is 13 amino acids. Germline CDR1 and CDR2: GTSNPN and SVGIG (reference sequence). The V segment lost 2 bases and the J segment 5 bases; nucleotides outside the gene matches: 3. This CDR3 is CAWSLTGDQPQHF. CDR3 bases: TGTGCCTGGAGTTTAACAGGGGATCAGCCCCAGCATTTT.

The chain links TRBV18 to TRBJ1-5; D is perhaps TRBD1 (5 bases). Between the trimmed V and J ends, which lost 2 bases and 3 bases, there was a span of 14 bases. CDR1 is KGHSH and CDR2 is LQKENI in the germline V gene. This CDR3 contains 16 residues. CDR3 in DNA: TGTGCCAGCTCACCAGAAGTAGGGGAAGTCAATCAGCCCCAGCATTTT. Protein product: CASSPEVGEVNQPQHF.

This chain joins TRBV18 and TRBJ2-3; weak D call: TRBD2 (6 bases). From germline, CDR1 is KGHSH and CDR2 LQKENI. The CDR3 covers 17 residues. V was shortened by 2 bases and J by 1 base, with 16 bases between the two germline ends. CDR3 protein: CASSPTSSGPGTDTQYF. In nucleotides, the CDR3 is TGTGCCAGCTCACCAACTTCGAGCGGGCCGGGCACAGATACGCAGTATTTT. The complete variable domain, with remaining parts taken from reference TRBV18 and TRBJ2-3, reads NAGVMQNPRHLVRRRGQEARLRCSPMKGHSHVYWYRQLPEEGLKFMVYLQKENIIDESGMPKERFSAEFPKEGPSILRIQQVVRGDSAAYFCASSPTSSGPGTDTQYFGPGTRLTVL.